Following are 15 T cell receptor beta chains from one sample sequenced in a study of long-term antiretroviral therapy in people with HIV. Version v3.0 of the immunoSEQ assay was performed at survey level. Data came from immunoSEQ multiplex PCR; TCRdb stores just in-frame clones and leaves some out. The profile shows roughly 35,000 clones, over 85% of them singletons. The sample here was unsorted PBMCs, taken more than 5 years after starting antiretroviral therapy. These receptors were collected from a woman in her forties or fifties with HIV.

This rearrangement joins TRBV5-6 to TRBJ1-2, with TRBD1 matching over 8 bases. The CDR3 is 17 amino acids. Germline V CDR1 and CDR2: SGHDT, YYEEEE. V shed 4 bases and J 2 bases; nucleotides not matched to a gene: 13. In nucleotides, the CDR3 is TGTGCCAGCAGCCCTGGACAGGGTAGGAGAGTGAACTATGGCTACACCTTC. Translating gives CASSPGQGRRVNYGYTF.

J is TRBJ1-6 and V is TRBV5-1; D is possibly TRBD1 (5 bases). The V gene's germline CDR1 is SGHRS and CDR2 YFSETQ. The V end was cut by 0 bases, the J end by 10 bases, with 8 bases between. The CDR3 has 13 residues. The chain's CDR3 is CASSLAGRSPLHF. CDR3 DNA sequence: TGCGCCAGCAGCTTGGCAGGGAGGTCACCCCTCCACTTT.

The chain links TRBV18 to TRBJ1-1; D is unresolved. Deletions cut 3 bases from V and 2 bases from J, with 16 bases between. This CDR3 has 16 amino acids. The germline CDR1 and CDR2 sequences are KGHSH and LQKENI. The CDR3 sequence is CASSPMRAGQNTEAFF. DNA for the CDR3: TGTGCCAGCTCACCGATGAGGGCAGGTCAAAACACTGAAGCTTTCTTT.

This rearrangement joins TRBV5-6 to TRBJ2-7; D not certain. This CDR3 contains 14 residues. Germline loops: CDR1 SGHDT, CDR2 YYEEEE. V was shortened by 1 base and J by 2 bases, with 10 bases between the two germline ends. Here the CDR3 reads CASSLISTPYEQYF. As DNA, the CDR3 is TGTGCCAGCAGCTTGATCTCGACCCCCTACGAGCAGTACTTC.

In its sample, this clone was seen once. The chain carries TRBV29-1 and TRBJ1-1; D possibly corresponds to TRBD1 (6 bases). CDR1 SQVTM and CDR2 ANQGSEA come from the germline V gene. The CDR3 has 11 residues. The germline V and J ends were trimmed by 7 bases and 9 bases, with 15 bases remaining between them. The CDR3 here is CSARRGPQAFF. CDR3 DNA: TGCAGCGCCCGCCGGGGGCCCCAAGCTTTCTTT.

The chain is built from TRBV30 and TRBJ1-3; D gene ambiguous. Trimming shortened V by 2 bases and J by 7 bases, and 15 bases separated the two germline ends. Germline loops: CDR1 GTSNPN, CDR2 SVGIG (reference sequence). The CDR3 runs 14 residues. CDR3 in DNA: TGTGCCTGGAGTAGCTGGAGGATACGGAACACCATATATTTT. Residues: CAWSSWRIRNTIYF.

The chain employs TRBV5-4 and TRBJ2-5, with D perhaps matching TRBD2 (6 bases). The CDR3 extends over 14 amino acids. V lost 0 bases and J 5 bases, leaving 11 bases between the germline ends. CDR1 and CDR2 from the germline V gene are SGHNT and YYREEE (reference sequence). As DNA, the CDR3 is TGTGCCAGCAGCTTGGGAGGGACTGCGGAGACCCAGTACTTC. Its translation is CASSLGGTAETQYF.

The rearrangement uses TRBV2 and TRBJ1-2; 11 bases line up with TRBD1. CDR1 is SNHLY, CDR2 FYNNEI, per germline. J was trimmed by 6 bases and V by 5 bases; bases with no gene match: 11. The CDR3 extends over 16 amino acids. This CDR3 is CASSLHPGQGVNGYTF. In DNA, the CDR3 is TGTGCCAGCAGTCTCCATCCGGGACAGGGGGTAAATGGCTACACCTTC.

The chain employs TRBV5-6 and TRBJ1-1, with 11 bases lining up with TRBD1. V lost 4 bases to trimming and J lost 5 bases; unmatched junction nucleotides: 4. CDR3 length: 14 residues. The germline CDR1 and CDR2 sequences are SGHDT and YYEEEE. CDR3 amino acids: CASSGQGARTEAFF. CDR3 nucleotide sequence: TGTGCCAGCAGCGGACAGGGGGCGCGAACTGAAGCTTTCTTT.

Note on this clone: One junction end disagrees with the germline gene, perhaps due to a read error. The chain is built from TRBV7-7 and TRBJ2-5, with TRBD2 matching 7 bases. Germline CDR1 and CDR2: SSHAT and FNYEAQ (reference sequence). The CDR3 contains 13 residues. The CDR3 protein is CASSFGLVETQYF. As DNA, the CDR3 is TGTGCTAGCAGCTTTGGACTAGTGGAGACCCAGTACTTC. Combining the CDR3 with reference TRBV7-7 and TRBJ2-5 gives the whole variable domain GAGVSQSPRYKVTKRGQDVTLRCDPISSHATLYWYQQALGQGPEFLTYFNYEAQPDKSGLPSDRFSAERPEGSISTLTIQRTEQRDSAMYRCASSFGLVETQYFGPGTRLLVL.

This sequence joins TRBV15 and TRBJ2-7, with D possibly TRBD1 on 6 matching bases. Germline V lookup: CDR1 LNHNV, CDR2 YYDKDF (reference sequence). Trimming took 5 bases from V and 9 from J, leaving 14 bases between them. The CDR3 is made up of 12 amino acids. CDR3 in amino acids: CATSVTTGRQYF. In nucleotides, the CDR3 is TGTGCCACCAGCGTTACAACAGGGAGGCAGTACTTC.

This rearrangement joins TRBV15 to TRBJ1-5; no definite D call. V lost 0 bases to trimming and J lost 9 bases, with 9 bases between them. The germline CDR1 and CDR2 sequences are LNHNV and YYDKDF (reference sequence). The CDR3 extends over 13 amino acids. CDR3 bases: TGTGCCACCAGCAGAGATGTAGGGCTGCCCCAGCATTTT. Its protein product is CATSRDVGLPQHF.

V and J are TRBV10-3 and TRBJ2-1, with 11 bases that match TRBD2. CDR1 and CDR2 from the germline V gene are ENHRY and SYGVKD. The length of the CDR3 is 16 residues. J gave up 6 bases and V 6 bases, and 10 bases lay outside the gene matches. The CDR3 reads CAISPSSGGFPNEQFF. CDR3 nucleotides: TGTGCCATCAGCCCTTCTAGCGGGGGGTTCCCCAATGAGCAGTTCTTC.

Worth noting for this clone: This specimen includes other DNA sequences encoding the same CDR3. V is TRBV6-6 and J is TRBJ1-2; D gene uncertain. Trimming took off 5 bases at V and 8 bases at J, with 18 bases between the two ends. CDR3 length equals 14 residues. Germline CDR1 and CDR2: MNHNY and SVGAGI (reference sequence). The CDR3 spells CASSPPLIPEGYTF. In nucleotides, the CDR3 is TGTGCCAGCAGTCCTCCCTTAATCCCGGAGGGCTACACCTTC.

The CDR3 protein is CAVERRNNYGYTF. For the CDR3, the DNA is TGTGCCGTCGAGCGCAGAAACAACTATGGCTACACCTTC. The chain employs TRBV19 and TRBJ1-2, with no clear D. The CDR3 length is 13 residues. Per the germline V gene, CDR1 is LNHDA and CDR2 is SQIVND (reference sequence). Trimming took 11 bases from V and 2 from J, leaving 15 bases between them.